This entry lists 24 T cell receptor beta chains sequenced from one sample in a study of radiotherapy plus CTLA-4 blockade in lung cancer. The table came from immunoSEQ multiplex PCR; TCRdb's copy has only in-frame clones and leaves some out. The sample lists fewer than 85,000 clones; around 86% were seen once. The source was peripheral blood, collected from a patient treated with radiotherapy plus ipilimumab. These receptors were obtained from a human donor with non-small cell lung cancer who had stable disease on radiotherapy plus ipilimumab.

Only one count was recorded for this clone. The CDR3 is CASSWALTGRAFF. As DNA, the CDR3 is TGTGCCAGCAGTTGGGCCCTGACAGGGAGGGCTTTCTTT. The V call is TRBV27, the J call TRBJ1-1; 7 bases agree with TRBD1. Germline assignment: CDR1 MNHEY and CDR2 SMNVEV (reference sequence). The CDR3 extends over 13 amino acids. The junction had 10 bases not matched to a gene; V was cut back by 4 bases and J by 11 bases.

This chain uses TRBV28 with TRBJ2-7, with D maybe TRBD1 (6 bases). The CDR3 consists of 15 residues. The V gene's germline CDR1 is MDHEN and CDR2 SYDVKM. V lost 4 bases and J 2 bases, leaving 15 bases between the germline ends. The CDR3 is CASSSARDTAYEQYF. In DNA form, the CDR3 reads TGTGCCAGCAGTTCTGCGAGGGACACCGCCTACGAGCAGTACTTC.

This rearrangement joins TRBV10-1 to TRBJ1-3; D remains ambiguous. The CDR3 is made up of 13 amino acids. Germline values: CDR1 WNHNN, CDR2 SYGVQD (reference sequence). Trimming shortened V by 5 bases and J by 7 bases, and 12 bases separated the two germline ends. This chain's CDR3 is CASSPSTGNTIYF. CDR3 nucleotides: TGCGCCAGCAGTCCTTCCACCGGGAACACCATATATTTT.

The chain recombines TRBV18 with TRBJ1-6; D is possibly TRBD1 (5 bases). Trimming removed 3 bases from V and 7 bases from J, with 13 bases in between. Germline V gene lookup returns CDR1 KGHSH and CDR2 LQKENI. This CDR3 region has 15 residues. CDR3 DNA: TGTGCCAGCTCACCGGGGGGGACCGCAAATTCACCCCTCCACTTT. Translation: CASSPGGTANSPLHF.

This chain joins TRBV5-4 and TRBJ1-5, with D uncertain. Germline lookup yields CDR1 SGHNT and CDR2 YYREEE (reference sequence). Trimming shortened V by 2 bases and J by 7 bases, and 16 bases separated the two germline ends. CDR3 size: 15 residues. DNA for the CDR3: TGTGCCAGCAGCTTAGAGGGAGGGAGAAACCAGCCCCAGCATTTT. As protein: CASSLEGGRNQPQHF.

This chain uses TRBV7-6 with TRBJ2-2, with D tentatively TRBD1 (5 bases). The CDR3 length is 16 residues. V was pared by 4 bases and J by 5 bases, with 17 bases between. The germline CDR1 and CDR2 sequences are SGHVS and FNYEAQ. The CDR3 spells CASSSQGQGTTGELFF. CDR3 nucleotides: TGTGCCAGCAGCTCTCAGGGCCAAGGAACTACCGGGGAGCTGTTTTTT.

CDR3 protein: CASSPRLGPVNEQFF. CDR3 nucleotides: TGTGCCAGCAGCCCCAGACTAGGGCCGGTCAATGAGCAGTTCTTC. The gene calls are TRBV7-3 and TRBJ2-1, with D possibly being TRBD2 (6 bases). CDR1 is SGHTA and CDR2 is FQGTGA in the germline V gene. The CDR3 is 15 amino acids. Trimming left V 5 bases short and J 6 bases short, with 17 bases between.

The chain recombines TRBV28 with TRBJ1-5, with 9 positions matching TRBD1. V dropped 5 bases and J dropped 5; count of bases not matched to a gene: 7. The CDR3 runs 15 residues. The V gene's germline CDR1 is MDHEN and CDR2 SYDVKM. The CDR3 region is CASSLPGTGHQPQHF. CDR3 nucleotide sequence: TGTGCCAGCAGTCTGCCCGGGACAGGGCATCAGCCCCAGCATTTT.

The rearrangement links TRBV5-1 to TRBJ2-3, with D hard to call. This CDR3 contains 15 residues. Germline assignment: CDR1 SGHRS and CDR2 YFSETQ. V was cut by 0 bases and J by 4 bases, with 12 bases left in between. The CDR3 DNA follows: TGCGCCAGCAGCTTGGGGGCTGTGGGGTCAGATACGCAGTATTTT. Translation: CASSLGAVGSDTQYF. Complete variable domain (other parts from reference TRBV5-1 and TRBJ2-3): KAGVTQTPRYLIKTRGQQVTLSCSPISGHRSVSWYQQTPGQGLQFLFEYFSETQRNKGNFPGRFSGRQFSNSRSEMNVSTLELGDSALYLCASSLGAVGSDTQYFGPGTRLTVL.

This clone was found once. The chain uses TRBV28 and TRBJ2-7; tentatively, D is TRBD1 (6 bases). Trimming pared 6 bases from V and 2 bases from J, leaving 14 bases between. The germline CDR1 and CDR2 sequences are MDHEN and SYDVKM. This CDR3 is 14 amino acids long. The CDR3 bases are TGTGCCAGCAGCCTGACAAGGGGGACCTACGAGCAGTACTTC. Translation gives CASSLTRGTYEQYF.

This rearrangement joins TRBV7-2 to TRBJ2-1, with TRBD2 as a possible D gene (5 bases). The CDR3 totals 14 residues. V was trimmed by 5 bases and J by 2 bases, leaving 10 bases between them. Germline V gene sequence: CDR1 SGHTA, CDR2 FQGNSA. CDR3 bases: TGTGCCAGCAGCCCAGGACTCGCCTACAATGAGCAGTTCTTC. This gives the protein CASSPGLAYNEQFF.

The CDR3 is CASSLTVAGRTVEAFF. The CDR3 coding sequence is TGTGCCAGCAGCTTAACTGTGGCCGGGCGCACTGTCGAAGCTTTCTTT. The chain recombines TRBV7-3 with TRBJ1-1; D is ambiguous. The CDR3 spans 16 residues. In germline, CDR1 is SGHTA, CDR2 FQGTGA. The V gene lost 0 bases and the J gene lost 8 bases, with 19 bases spanning the gap.

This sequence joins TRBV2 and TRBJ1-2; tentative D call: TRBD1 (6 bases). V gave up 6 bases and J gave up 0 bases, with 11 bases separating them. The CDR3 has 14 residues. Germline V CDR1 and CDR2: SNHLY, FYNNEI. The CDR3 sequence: CASRGGGTNYGYTF. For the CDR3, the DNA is TGTGCCAGCAGGGGTGGGGGCACTAACTATGGCTACACCTTC.

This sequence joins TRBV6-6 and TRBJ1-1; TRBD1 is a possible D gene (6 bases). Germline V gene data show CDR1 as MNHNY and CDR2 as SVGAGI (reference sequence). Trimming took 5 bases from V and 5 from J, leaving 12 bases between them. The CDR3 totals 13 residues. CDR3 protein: CASSLTGNTEAFF. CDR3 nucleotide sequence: TGTGCCAGCAGTCTTACAGGGAATACTGAAGCTTTCTTT.

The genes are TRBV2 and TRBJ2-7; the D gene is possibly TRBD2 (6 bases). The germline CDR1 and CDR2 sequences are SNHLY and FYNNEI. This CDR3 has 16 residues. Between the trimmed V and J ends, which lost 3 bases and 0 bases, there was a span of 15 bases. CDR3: CASSDPGGVASYEQYF. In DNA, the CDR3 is TGTGCCAGCAGTGATCCCGGGGGTGTTGCCTCCTACGAGCAGTACTTC.

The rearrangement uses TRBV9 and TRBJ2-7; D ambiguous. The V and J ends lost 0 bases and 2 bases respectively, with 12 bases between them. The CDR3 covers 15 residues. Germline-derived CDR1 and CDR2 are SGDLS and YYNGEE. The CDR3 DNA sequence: TGTGCCAGCAGCGTAGAGGGCGGAGCCCCCTACGAGCAGTACTTC. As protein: CASSVEGGAPYEQYF.

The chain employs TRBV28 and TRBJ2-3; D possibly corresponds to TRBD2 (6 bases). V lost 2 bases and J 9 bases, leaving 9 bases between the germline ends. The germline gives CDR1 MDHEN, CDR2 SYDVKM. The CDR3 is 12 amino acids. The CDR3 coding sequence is TGTGCCAGCAGTTTACGGGGGTCAACGCAGTATTTT. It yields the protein CASSLRGSTQYF.

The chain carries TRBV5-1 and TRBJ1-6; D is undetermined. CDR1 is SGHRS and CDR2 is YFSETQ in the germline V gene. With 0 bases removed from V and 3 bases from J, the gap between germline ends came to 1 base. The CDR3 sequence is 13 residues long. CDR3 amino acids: CASSLGYNSPLHF. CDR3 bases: TGCGCCAGCAGCTTGGGCTATAATTCACCCCTCCACTTT. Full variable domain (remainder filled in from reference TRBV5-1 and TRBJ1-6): KAGVTQTPRYLIKTRGQQVTLSCSPISGHRSVSWYQQTPGQGLQFLFEYFSETQRNKGNFPGRFSGRQFSNSRSEMNVSTLELGDSALYLCASSLGYNSPLHFGNGTRLTVT.

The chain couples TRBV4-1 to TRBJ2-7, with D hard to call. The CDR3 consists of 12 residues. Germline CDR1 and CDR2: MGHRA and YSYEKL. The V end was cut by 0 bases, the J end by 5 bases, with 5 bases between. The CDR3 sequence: CASSQDRNEQYF. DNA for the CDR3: TGCGCCAGCAGCCAAGATCGAAACGAGCAGTACTTC.

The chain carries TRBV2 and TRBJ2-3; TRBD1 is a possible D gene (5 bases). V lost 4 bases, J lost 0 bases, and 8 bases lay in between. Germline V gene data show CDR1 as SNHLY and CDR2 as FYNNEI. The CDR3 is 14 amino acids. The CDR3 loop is CASSADTSTDTQYF. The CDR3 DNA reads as TGTGCCAGCAGTGCGGACACCAGCACAGATACGCAGTATTTT.

The CDR3 sequence: CASTSGGNQETQYF. DNA of the CDR3: TGTGCCAGCACCAGCGGGGGAAACCAAGAGACCCAGTACTTC. The chain carries TRBV6-1 and TRBJ2-5; 8 positions match TRBD2. Germline V gene lookup returns CDR1 MNHNS and CDR2 SASEGT. Trimming at V came to 7 bases and at J to 0 bases, leaving 4 bases not matched to a gene. This CDR3 spans 14 amino acids.

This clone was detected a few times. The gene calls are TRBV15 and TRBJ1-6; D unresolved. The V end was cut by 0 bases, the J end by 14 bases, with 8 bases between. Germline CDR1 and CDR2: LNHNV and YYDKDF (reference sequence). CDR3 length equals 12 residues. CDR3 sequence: CATSRDRRTLHF. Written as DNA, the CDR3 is TGTGCCACCAGCAGAGATCGTCGTACCCTCCACTTT.

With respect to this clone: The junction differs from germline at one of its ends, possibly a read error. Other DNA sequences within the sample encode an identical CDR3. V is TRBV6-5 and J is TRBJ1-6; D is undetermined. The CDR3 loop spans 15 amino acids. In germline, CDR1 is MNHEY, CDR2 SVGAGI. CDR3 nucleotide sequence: TGCGCCAGCAGCAAAACCGGAGGCAGTTCTTCACCCCTCCACTTT. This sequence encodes CASSKTGGSSSPLHF.

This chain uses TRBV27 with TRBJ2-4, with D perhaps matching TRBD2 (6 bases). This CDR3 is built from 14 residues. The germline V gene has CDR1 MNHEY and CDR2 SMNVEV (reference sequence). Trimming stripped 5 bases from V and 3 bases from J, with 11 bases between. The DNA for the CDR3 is TGTGCCAGCAGTCTCGGGACTCTCAAAAACATTCAGTACTTC. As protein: CASSLGTLKNIQYF.